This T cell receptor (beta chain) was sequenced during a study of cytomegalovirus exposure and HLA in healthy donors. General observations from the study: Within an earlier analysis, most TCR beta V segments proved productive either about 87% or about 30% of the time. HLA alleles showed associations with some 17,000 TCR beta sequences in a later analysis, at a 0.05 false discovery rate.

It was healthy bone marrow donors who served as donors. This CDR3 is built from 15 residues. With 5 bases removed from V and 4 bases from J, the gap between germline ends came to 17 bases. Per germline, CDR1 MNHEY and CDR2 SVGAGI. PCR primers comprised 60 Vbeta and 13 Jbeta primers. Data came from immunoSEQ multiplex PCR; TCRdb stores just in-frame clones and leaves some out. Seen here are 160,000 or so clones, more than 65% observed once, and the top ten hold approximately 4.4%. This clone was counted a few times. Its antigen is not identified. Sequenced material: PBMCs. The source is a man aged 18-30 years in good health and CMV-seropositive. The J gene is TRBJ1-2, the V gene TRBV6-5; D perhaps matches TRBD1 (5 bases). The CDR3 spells CASSKAGLRTYGYTF. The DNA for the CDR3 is TGTGCCAGCAGTAAGGCGGGACTGAGAACCTATGGCTACACCTTC.